This note documents a single T cell receptor (beta chain) sequence. These data originate in a study of blood T cell repertoires in COVID-19. On the study more broadly: Samples taken during acute and convalescent COVID-19 were collected in the United States, Italy and Spain. The cDNA or gDNA used as material had been derived from T cells, B-cell-depleted T cells, or PBMCs.

The CDR3 extends over 15 amino acids. After removal of 5 bases from V and 5 bases from J, the junction contained 4 bases not matched to a gene. Germline lookup yields CDR1 SEHNR and CDR2 FQNEAQ (reference sequence). In the original workflow: Estimation of nucleated cell counts relied on the amplification of reference gene primers. TCRdb's copy holds only in-frame clones and misses some; the assay was immunoSEQ multiplex PCR. V, J and clone size derive from that table, while D and trimming were established from the DNA sequence. This table holds about 150,000 clones, 75% to 90% found once. The sequence came from a woman aged 60-75 years with active or convalescent COVID-19. The sample taken for sequencing was peripheral blood. The V gene is TRBV7-9, the J gene TRBJ1-4; the match to TRBD1 covers 11 bases. Here the CDR3 reads CASSPRTGGNEKLFF. CDR3 coding DNA: TGTGCCAGCAGCCCACGGACAGGGGGCAATGAAAAACTGTTTTTT.